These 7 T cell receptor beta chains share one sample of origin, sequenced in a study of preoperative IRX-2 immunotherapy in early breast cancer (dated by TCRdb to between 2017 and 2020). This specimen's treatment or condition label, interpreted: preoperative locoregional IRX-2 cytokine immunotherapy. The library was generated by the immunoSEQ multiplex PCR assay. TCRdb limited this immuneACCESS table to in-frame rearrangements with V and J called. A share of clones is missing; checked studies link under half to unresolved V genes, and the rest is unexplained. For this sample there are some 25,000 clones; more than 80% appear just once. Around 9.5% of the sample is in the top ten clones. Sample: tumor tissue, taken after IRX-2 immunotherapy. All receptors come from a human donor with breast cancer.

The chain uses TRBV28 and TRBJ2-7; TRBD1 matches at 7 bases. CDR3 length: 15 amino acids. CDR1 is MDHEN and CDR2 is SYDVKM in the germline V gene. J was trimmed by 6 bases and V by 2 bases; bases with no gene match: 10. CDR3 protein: CASSLADREVSEQYF. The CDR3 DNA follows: TGTGCCAGCAGTTTAGCCGACAGGGAAGTTTCCGAGCAGTACTTC.

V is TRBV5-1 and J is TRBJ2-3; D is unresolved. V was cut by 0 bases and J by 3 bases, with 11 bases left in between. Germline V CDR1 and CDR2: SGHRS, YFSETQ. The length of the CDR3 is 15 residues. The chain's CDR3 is CASSLALGSTDTQYF. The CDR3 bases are TGCGCCAGCAGCTTGGCCTTAGGGTCAACAGATACGCAGTATTTT.

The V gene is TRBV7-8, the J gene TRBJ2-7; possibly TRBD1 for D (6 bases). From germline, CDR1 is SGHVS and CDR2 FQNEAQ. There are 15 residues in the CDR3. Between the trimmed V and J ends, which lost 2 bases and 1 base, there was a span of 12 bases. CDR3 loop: CASSLMGTQSYEQYF. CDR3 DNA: TGTGCCAGCAGCTTAATGGGGACACAATCCTACGAGCAGTACTTC.

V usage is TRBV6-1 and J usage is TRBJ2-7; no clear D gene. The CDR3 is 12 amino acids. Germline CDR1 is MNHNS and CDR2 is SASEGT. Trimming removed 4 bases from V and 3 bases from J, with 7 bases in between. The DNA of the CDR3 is TGTGCCAGCAGTGCGACCTACTACGAGCAGTACTTC. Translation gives CASSATYYEQYF.

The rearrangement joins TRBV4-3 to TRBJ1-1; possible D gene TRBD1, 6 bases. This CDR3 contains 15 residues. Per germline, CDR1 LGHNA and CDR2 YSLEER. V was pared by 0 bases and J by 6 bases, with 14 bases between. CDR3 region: CASSQDGGGLAEAFF. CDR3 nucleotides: TGCGCCAGCAGCCAAGATGGCGGGGGGCTGGCTGAAGCTTTCTTT.

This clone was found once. The CDR3 region is CAISNLAGATDTQYF. The CDR3 nucleotides read TGTGCCATCAGTAATCTAGCGGGAGCGACAGATACGCAGTATTTT. The rearrangement links TRBV10-3 to TRBJ2-3, with 10 bases matching TRBD2. Germline V CDR1 and CDR2: ENHRY, SYGVKD. V shed 5 bases, J shed 3 bases, and the junction held 5 bases outside the gene matches. The CDR3 consists of 15 residues.

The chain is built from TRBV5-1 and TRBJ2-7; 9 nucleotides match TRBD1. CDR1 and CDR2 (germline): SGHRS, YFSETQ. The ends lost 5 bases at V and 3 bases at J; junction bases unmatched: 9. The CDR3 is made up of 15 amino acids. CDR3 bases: TGCGCCAGCAGAGACGGACAGGGGCATTTCTACGAGCAGTACTTC. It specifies CASRDGQGHFYEQYF.